A selection of T cell receptor beta chains follows, all from one sample in a study of blood T cell repertoires in COVID-19. Here immunoSEQ multiplex PCR was the method, and the copy in TCRdb shows in-frame clones only, minus some. The table shows about 430,000 clones, with about 88% occurring only once. Sequenced: PBMCs or T cells enriched from blood (not recorded which). These receptors were taken from a woman aged 18-29 years who had been exposed to COVID-19. Both conserved end residues are part of each CDR3. D genes are given only for firm matches. Clone size is not always given. Where it is, it says once, few, many or a class for expanded clones.

TRBJ2-3 TRBD1 . TRBV24-1 TGTGCCACCAGTGATCCGACCCCCACAGGGGGAAGAAGGACAGATACGCAGTATTTT CATSDPTPTGGRRTDTQYF
TRBJ2-4 TRBD2 . TRBV2 TGTGCCAGCATCCTAGAGGGAGGGACGGGGAACATTCAGTACTTC CASILEGGTGNIQYF
TRBJ2-1 . . TRBV19 TGTGCCAGTAGTACCCGGAGTTTCCAGTTCTTC CASSTRSFQFF
TRBJ1-5 . . TRBV27 TGTGCCAGCATAGGGGTTTGCCAGCCCCAGCATTTT CASIGVCQPQHF
TRBJ2-5 TRBD1 . TRBV7-9 TGTGCCAGCAGCTTAGCGGTACAGGGGTTGGTGAAGACCCAGTACTTC CASSLAVQGLVKTQYF
TRBJ2-7 TRBD1 . TRBV27 TGTGCCAGCACCATGACCGGGACAGGGCGCTACGAGCAGTACTTC CASTMTGTGRYEQYF
TRBJ2-1 TRBD2 . TRBV19 TGTGCCAGTAGTATCGCTCTAGCGGGAGTAGCCTACAATGAGCAGTTCTTC CASSIALAGVAYNEQFF
TRBJ1-2 . . TRBV5-1 TGCGCCAGCAGCTTGGCCCCTCGAGGGACTAACTATGGCTACACCTTC CASSLAPRGTNYGYTF
TRBJ1-2 TRBD1 . TRBV11-2 TGTGCCAGCAGCTTTAACCACCGACAGGGAGGCTACACCTTC CASSFNHRQGGYTF
TRBJ1-1 . . TRBV7-9 TGTGCCAGCAGGGGGCAAGGCACTGAAGCTTTCTTT CASRGQGTEAFF
TRBJ2-7 . . TRBV4-3 TGCGCCAGCAGCCAAGCCGTCAGGGGCGGGCCCTACGAGCAGTACTTC CASSQAVRGGPYEQYF
TRBJ2-3 TRBD2 . TRBV19 TGTGCCAGTAGTATAGGACTAGCGGGGATCACAGATACGCAGTATTTT CASSIGLAGITDTQYF
TRBJ1-1 . . TRBV18 TGTGCCAGCTCACTTGACAGGAACACTGAAGCTTTCTTT CASSLDRNTEAFF
TRBJ2-1 TRBD1 . TRBV5-1 TGCGCCAGCAGCGCCGGGACAGGCTCCTACAATGAGCAGTTCTTC CASSAGTGSYNEQFF
TRBJ2-2 TRBD1 . TRBV6-5 TGTGCCAGCAGTTTACAGGGGGCGGACACCGGGGAGCTGTTTTTT CASSLQGADTGELFF
TRBJ1-3 . . TRBV10-1 TGCGCCAGCAAGAGCTCTGGAAACACCATATATTTT CASKSSGNTIYF
TRBJ1-2 . . TRBV6-5 TGTGCCAGCTACGGAGCCTATGGCTACACCTTC CASYGAYGYTF
TRBJ2-1 . . TRBV19 TGTGCCAGTAGTCCCCAGGGGGGCAGGGTCAATGAGCAGTTCTTC CASSPQGGRVNEQFF
TRBJ2-7 TRBD2 few TRBV27 TGTGCCAGCAGGCGGGGGAGCTCCTACGAGCAGTACTTC CASRRGSSYEQYF
TRBJ2-3 TRBD1 . TRBV19 TGTGCCAGTAGTAGGGACAGGGCAATAGATACGCAGTATTTT CASSRDRAIDTQYF
TRBJ2-7 . few TRBV19 TGTGCCAGTAGTATATCGGACAGCTCCTACGAGCAGTACTTC CASSISDSSYEQYF
TRBJ2-7 . . TRBV6-5 TGTGCCAGCAGTTACTCCCCGACAGGCTACGAGCAGTACTTC CASSYSPTGYEQYF
TRBJ2-1 TRBD2 . TRBV4-1 TGCGCCAGCAGCCAATCCGAGCGGGGATACTACAATGAGCAGTTCTTC CASSQSERGYYNEQFF
TRBJ2-3 TRBD2 . TRBV27 TGTGCCAGCAGAAGACAGGGACTAGCGGGGGTTGATACGCAGTATTTT CASRRQGLAGVDTQYF
TRBJ2-3 TRBD2 . TRBV29-1 TGCAGCGTTGATCAGGGGCGGGGGGGCACAGATACGCAGTATTTT CSVDQGRGGTDTQYF
TRBJ1-2 TRBD1 once TRBV5-8 TGTGCCAGCAGCACCGGACAGGGGAACTATGGCTACACCTTC CASSTGQGNYGYTF
TRBJ2-5 . . TRBV7-2 TGTGCCAGCAGCTTGACTATGGCCGGGATCTCAAAAGAGACCCAGTACTTC CASSLTMAGISKETQYF
TRBJ2-7 TRBD1 . TRBV19 TGTGCCAGTAGTATAGAACAGGGGAGTGAGCAGTACTTC CASSIEQGSEQYF
TRBJ1-1 . . TRBV6-5 TGTGCCAGCAACCCTGGGGGGGTGGGTGCTTTCTTT CASNPGGVGAFF
TRBJ2-1 . . TRBV18 TGTGCCAGCTCACCAGGCAGGGCTTACAATGAGCAGTTCTTC CASSPGRAYNEQFF
TRBJ2-1 . . TRBV12-2 TGTGCAAGTCGCCCTCTCAGGGGTGGAGCGGTCTTC CASRPLRGGAVF
TRBJ2-3 TRBD2 . TRBV3-1/TRBV3-2 TGTGCCAGCAGCCAAGCAGGGACTAGCGGGGGGTGGACAGATACGCAGTATTTT CASSQAGTSGGWTDTQYF
TRBJ1-1 . . TRBV4-2 TGTGCCAGCAGCCCGCGGGAAGGAGGGACTGAAGCTTTCTTT CASSPREGGTEAFF
TRBJ1-2 . . TRBV7-2 TGTGCCAGCAGCTTAATACGAGGGCATGGCTACACCTTC CASSLIRGHGYTF
TRBJ2-5 . once TRBV4-1 TGCGCCAGCAGCCAAGAAGGTATCCGGGGTGGTGGAGAGACCCAGTACTTC CASSQEGIRGGGETQYF
TRBJ1-2 . . TRBV19 TGTGCCAGTGGAGAGCTTCAGGGGATGAATGGCTACACCTTC CASGELQGMNGYTF
TRBJ2-1 TRBD1 once TRBV13 TGTGCCAGCAGCTCCCGGGACAGGGGATACAATGAGCAGTTCTTC CASSSRDRGYNEQFF
TRBJ2-2 . . TRBV11-2 TGTGCCAGCAGCTCCCGACGGGGCACCGGGGAGCTGTTTTTT CASSSRRGTGELFF
TRBJ1-6 . . TRBV7-2 TGTGCCAGCAGCTTATCCCTAAATAATTCACCCCTCCACTTT CASSLSLNNSPLHF
TRBJ2-6 . . TRBV5-6 TGTGCCAGCAGCCCCTCCTCTGGGGCCAACGTCCTGACTTTC CASSPSSGANVLTF
TRBJ2-7 . . TRBV7-9 TGTGCCAGCACCACTACTACCCAGAGGTACGAGCAGTACTTC CASTTTTQRYEQYF
TRBJ1-5 TRBD1 once TRBV7-9 TGTGCCAGCAGCTTAGCGGGACAGGCCCTTCAGCCCCAGCATTTT CASSLAGQALQPQHF
TRBJ2-7 . . TRBV7-2 TGTGCCAGCAGCTTAGTTGGAGCATCCTACGAGCAGTACTTC CASSLVGASYEQYF
TRBJ2-2 TRBD1 . TRBV14 TGTGCCAGCAGCCAAGATCGTAGGGGGCGCCCCGGGGAGCTGTTTTTT CASSQDRRGRPGELFF
TRBJ2-1 TRBD1 . TRBV4-3 TGCGCCAGCAGCCCGCACTACAAGCCGGACAGGGCTCCTTTATACAATGAGCAGTTCTTC CASSPHYKPDRAPLYNEQFF
TRBJ1-3 . . TRBV13 TGTGCCAGCAGCTTAGGCGGGGGAGGAAACACCATATATTTT CASSLGGGGNTIYF
TRBJ2-7 . once TRBV2 TGTGCCAGCAGCCCGGCCGACAACGAGCAGTACTTC CASSPADNEQYF
TRBJ1-2 . . TRBV15 TGTGCCACCAGCACCAGACAGAACAACTATGGCTACACCTTC CATSTRQNNYGYTF
TRBJ2-1 TRBD1 . TRBV7-9 TGTGCCAGCAGCTTACGGGACAGGGAGGTTAATGAGCAGTTCTTC CASSLRDREVNEQFF
TRBJ2-7 . . TRBV4-2 TGTGCCAGCAGCCAAGATACTGCCCTAGGTAACGAGCAGTACTTC CASSQDTALGNEQYF
TRBJ2-7 TRBD2 . TRBV3-1/TRBV3-2 TGTGCCAGCAGCCAAGAGAGCATCGGACTAGCAGCGGCCGAGCAGTACTTC CASSQESIGLAAAEQYF
TRBJ1-2 . . TRBV5-6 TGTGCCAGCAGCTCGACTGACGGCCTCTATGGCTACACCTTC CASSSTDGLYGYTF
TRBJ2-1 . . TRBV5-6 TGTGCCAGCAGCTTGCCAGGTTGGAACTCCTACAATGAGCAGTTCTTC CASSLPGWNSYNEQFF
TRBJ1-5 TRBD1 . TRBV23-1 TGCGCCAGCAGTCAATCGTCGGGTGGGACAGGGAGAACTCAGCCCCAGCATTTT CASSQSSGGTGRTQPQHF
TRBJ2-1 . . TRBV4-2 TGTGCCAGCAGCTTCCGGAGGGATTACAATGAGCAGTTCTTC CASSFRRDYNEQFF
TRBJ2-1 . . TRBV19 TGTGCCAGTAGTGTCGGGACATATGAGCAGTTCTTC CASSVGTYEQFF
TRBJ1-2 . . TRBV27 TGTGCCAGCAGTCCCTGGGCCAACGCCCTCTATGGCTACACCTTC CASSPWANALYGYTF
TRBJ2-7 . . TRBV6-2/TRBV6-3 TGTGCCAGCAGTTACTCGATTGGGCAGGGGGGAGCCTACGAGCAGTACTTC CASSYSIGQGGAYEQYF
TRBJ1-1 . . TRBV6-2/TRBV6-3 TGTGCCAGCAGTTACATGGGCAGAGCTGAAGCTTTCTTT CASSYMGRAEAFF
TRBJ2-1 . . TRBV7-2 TGTGCCAGCAGCTTAGGGATCCAGGGTGGGAATGAGCAGTTCTTC CASSLGIQGGNEQFF